The 32 T cell receptor beta chains listed next were all sequenced from one sample in a study of blood T cells in healthy people across ages. Primed by a sample-barcoded 5' primer and a J-beta primer mix, a second PCR proceeded for 7 to 11 cycles. In TCRdb, the 5' RACE reads were re-called with MiXCR into one record per CDR3 protein. The sample has hundreds of thousands of distinct CDR3 sequences, nearly 60% seen once. Sequenced input: blood. All receptors derive from a man aged 25-40 years in good health.

The chain is built from TRBV29-1 and TRBJ2-2; unclear D gene. This CDR3 region has 14 residues. V gave up 4 bases and J gave up 3 bases, with 12 bases separating them. Looked up from germline, CDR1 is SQVTM and CDR2 is ANQGSEA. The DNA of the CDR3 is TGCAGCGTTGCCCCACGACGGGACACCGGGGAGCTGTTTTTT. Translation: CSVAPRRDTGELFF.

The V gene is TRBV11-3, the J gene TRBJ2-1; D is perhaps TRBD1 or TRBD2 (5 bases each). The germline V and J ends were trimmed by 0 bases and 12 bases, with 18 bases remaining between them. The CDR3 extends over 15 amino acids. The germline V gene encodes CDR1 SGHNT and CDR2 YENEEA. CDR3 residues: CASSLDRGGNCGQFF. The CDR3 bases are TGTGCCAGCAGCTTAGACCGGGGCGGCAATTGTGGGCAGTTCTTC.

The chain is built from TRBV11-1 and TRBJ2-3, with unresolved D. CDR3 length: 13 residues. The germline V and J ends were trimmed by 1 base and 8 bases, with 10 bases remaining between them. Germline CDR1 and CDR2: SGHAT and FQDESV (reference sequence). The CDR3 here is CASSLGLEGTQYF. In nucleotides, the CDR3 is TGTGCCAGCAGCTTAGGATTGGAAGGTACGCAGTATTTT.

The rearrangement links TRBV7-3 to TRBJ2-1; TRBD1 is a possible D gene (6 bases). The CDR3 is 14 residues long. CDR1 and CDR2 (germline): SGHTA, FQGTGA. V dropped 4 bases and J dropped 9 bases, with 16 bases sitting between them. CDR3 in amino acids: CASSSSPGVSEQFF. CDR3 sequence (DNA): TGTGCCAGCAGCTCATCCCCAGGGGTCAGTGAGCAGTTCTTC. The variable domain in full, completed from reference TRBV7-3 and TRBJ2-1, reads GAGVSQTPSNKVTEKGKYVELRCDPISGHTALYWYRQSLGQGPEFLIYFQGTGAADDSGLPNDRFFAVRPEGSVSTLKIQRTERGDSAVYLCASSSSPGVSEQFFGPGTRLTVL.

The chain uses TRBV20-1 and TRBJ2-1; possibly TRBD2 for D (6 bases). The CDR3 runs to 14 residues. Trimming removed 3 bases at V and 7 bases at J, with 16 bases between. Germline assignment: CDR1 DFQATT and CDR2 SNEGSKA (reference sequence). CDR3 sequence: CSASRAGKVNEQFF. In nucleotides, the CDR3 is TGCAGTGCTAGCCGCGCGGGGAAGGTGAATGAGCAGTTCTTC.

The genes are TRBV15 and TRBJ1-2, with a weak D call TRBD1 (5 bases). V dropped 4 bases and J dropped 8 bases, with 20 bases sitting between them. This CDR3 spans 15 amino acids. CDR1 LNHNV and CDR2 YYDKDF come from the germline V gene (reference sequence). In DNA form, the CDR3 reads TGTGCCACCAGCAAAGGAGCCCAGGGTGCGGTAGGCTACACCTTC. It translates to CATSKGAQGAVGYTF.

The chain links TRBV4-2 to TRBJ2-5, with 7 bases that match TRBD2. Germline V CDR1 and CDR2: LGHNA, YNFKEQ. CDR3 length: 16 residues. V gave up 5 bases and J gave up 5 bases; unmatched junction bases: 14. The CDR3 here is CASSARSAGIGETQYF. The CDR3 coding sequence is TGTGCCAGCAGCGCAAGGTCAGCGGGGATTGGTGAGACCCAGTACTTC.

In this sample, this clonotype turned up a few times. The V gene is TRBV20-1, the J gene TRBJ2-7; 12 nucleotides line up with TRBD2. The CDR3 runs to 16 residues. J was trimmed by 2 bases and V by 1 base; bases with no gene match: 6. Germline lookup yields CDR1 DFQATT and CDR2 SNEGSKA (reference sequence). Here the CDR3 DNA reads TGCAGTGCTAGAGTTTTAGGACTAGCGGGGACCTACGAGCAGTACTTC. It encodes CSARVLGLAGTYEQYF.

This clonotype was counted a few times. This chain uses TRBV21-1 with TRBJ2-7; the table's D gene call, TRBD1, was not cross checked with the DNA. TRBV21-1 is marked as a pseudogene. The CDR3 is 18 amino acids. CDR3 in amino acids: CASSKVVRKGPGSYEQYF. The DNA for the CDR3 is TGTGCCAGCAGCAAAGTCGTACGAAAGGGGCCAGGCTCCTACGAGCAGTACTTC.

The rearrangement joins TRBV7-9 to TRBJ2-1, with 11 bases identical to TRBD2. CDR1 and CDR2 (germline): SEHNR, FQNEAQ (reference sequence). This CDR3 contains 15 residues. The junction had 11 bases not matched to a gene; V was cut back by 7 bases and J by 9 bases. The CDR3 bases are TGTGCCAGCACCGTAACTAGCGGGAGCCTTGGTGAGCAGTTCTTC. This codes for CASTVTSGSLGEQFF.

The genes are TRBV29-1 and TRBJ2-7, with D maybe TRBD1 (8 bases). The V and J ends lost 3 bases and 0 bases respectively, with 27 bases between them. CDR1 and CDR2 from the germline V gene are SQVTM and ANQGSEA. This CDR3 spans 19 amino acids. The CDR3 sequence: CSVEGWEGVRDRNSYEQYF. Here the CDR3 DNA reads TGCAGCGTTGAGGGATGGGAGGGCGTTCGGGACAGGAACTCCTACGAGCAGTACTTC.

The chain recombines TRBV27 with TRBJ2-3; unclear D gene. V was pared by 5 bases and J by 5 bases, with 14 bases between. The CDR3 loop spans 14 amino acids. Germline assignment: CDR1 MNHEY and CDR2 SMNVEV (reference sequence). CDR3 residues: CASSPGSMVDTQYF. CDR3 nucleotide sequence: TGTGCCAGCAGTCCCGGGTCAATGGTAGATACGCAGTATTTT.

The chain has TRBV20-1 and TRBJ2-7; 10 bases map to TRBD2. The V and J ends lost 6 bases and 5 bases, in that order; junction bases with no gene match: 19. The CDR3 contains 17 residues. Germline CDR1 DFQATT, CDR2 SNEGSKA (reference sequence). The CDR3 DNA reads as TGCAGTGCAAAAGCGCCCATTCCGGGACTAGCGAAGGACGAGCAGTACTTC. It codes for CSAKAPIPGLAKDEQYF.

The genes are TRBV10-3 and TRBJ2-1; 9 bases are shared with TRBD2. Germline V CDR1 and CDR2: ENHRY, SYGVKD. V shed 6 bases and J 9 bases; nucleotides not matched to a gene: 21. The CDR3 covers 18 residues. The CDR3 sequence: CAIRTGLAGQDRSIEQFF. CDR3 DNA sequence: TGTGCCATCAGAACGGGACTAGCAGGCCAAGATCGATCGATTGAGCAGTTCTTC.

The rearrangement links TRBV29-1 to TRBJ2-7, with a weak D call TRBD1 (6 bases). Germline CDR1 SQVTM, CDR2 ANQGSEA. The CDR3 totals 13 residues. CDR3 amino acids: CNVRQASSYEQYF. The CDR3 coding sequence is TGCAACGTAAGACAGGCCTCCTCCTACGAGCAGTACTTC.

The chain employs TRBV6-2 or TRBV6-3 and TRBJ2-4; 7 nucleotides line up with TRBD2. The DNA end is a closer match to TRBJ2-5, so the J assignment may be wrong. In germline, CDR1 is MNHEY, CDR2 SVGEGT. The CDR3 is 17 amino acids. The CDR3 protein is CASNYDASSGAQETQYF. The CDR3 DNA reads TGTGCCAGCAACTACGACGCTTCTAGCGGAGCACAAGAGACCCAGTACTTC.

A single count supports this clonotype. V is TRBV10-3 and J is TRBJ2-5; 13 bases fit TRBD2. The J segment lost 12 bases and the V segment lost 10 bases, leaving 2 bases of the junction unmatched. Germline loops: CDR1 ENHRY, CDR2 SYGVKD. This CDR3 contains 10 residues. The CDR3 protein is CATGLAGEYF. CDR3 in DNA: TGTGCCACCGGACTAGCGGGAGAGTACTTC.

In this sample, this clonotype turned up a few times. The V gene is TRBV29-1, the J gene TRBJ1-2; D remains unclear. This CDR3 spans 12 amino acids. The germline gives CDR1 SQVTM, CDR2 ANQGSEA. The V end lost 3 bases, the J end lost 4 bases, and 9 bases lay between the germline ends. CDR3 residues: CSVDGGVYGYTF. The CDR3 DNA sequence: TGCAGCGTTGATGGAGGTGTCTATGGCTACACCTTC. Full variable domain (missing parts from reference TRBV29-1 and TRBJ1-2): SAVISQKPSRDICQRGTSLTIQCQVDSQVTMMFWYRQQPGQSLTLIATANQGSEATYESGFVIDKFPISRPNLTFSTLTVSNMSPEDSSIYLCSVDGGVYGYTFGSGTRLTVV.

DNA for the CDR3: TGTGCCAGCAGCTATGGCGACAGCACAGATACGCAGTATTTT. Its translation: CASSYGDSTDTQYF. This chain connects TRBV7-2 to TRBJ2-3; D remains ambiguous. V lost 4 bases, J lost 0 bases, and 8 bases lay in between. CDR3 length: 14 amino acids. CDR1 and CDR2 (germline): SGHTA, FQGNSA.

The rearrangement links TRBV7-6 to TRBJ2-2; D gene uncertain. The germline V gene encodes CDR1 SGHVS and CDR2 FNYEAQ. Trimming shortened V by 2 bases and J by 3 bases, and 10 bases separated the two germline ends. The length of the CDR3 is 15 residues. The CDR3: CASSLSSSYTGELFF. In DNA form, the CDR3 reads TGTGCCAGCAGCTTATCCTCTAGTTACACCGGGGAGCTGTTTTTT.

V gene TRBV7-9 combines with J gene TRBJ2-1; the D is unclear. Germline CDR1 reads SEHNR; CDR2 reads FQNEAQ (reference sequence). V dropped 5 bases and J dropped 6 bases, with 17 bases sitting between them. The CDR3 loop spans 15 amino acids. In DNA form, the CDR3 reads TGTGCCAGCAGCGCCCCCGGAACCGTGGGCAATGAGCAGTTCTTC. This codes for CASSAPGTVGNEQFF.

This clonotype has only a few counts. V gene TRBV6-6 combines with J gene TRBJ2-7; the D gene could be TRBD1 or TRBD2 (5 bases each). The J call is in doubt because the DNA end fits TRBJ2-5 better. The CDR3 is 17 amino acids. The germline V gene has CDR1 MNHNY and CDR2 SVGAGI (reference sequence). The CDR3 DNA reads as TGTGCCACCCTTTCGACCGGGGACCCGACCGGTCTGGAGACCCAGTACTTC. Protein sequence: CATLSTGDPTGLETQYF.

This clonotype turned up a few times. The rearrangement links TRBV7-7 to TRBJ2-5; tentatively, D is TRBD1 or TRBD2 (5 bases each). The length of the CDR3 is 15 residues. V shed 5 bases and J shed 0 bases, with 13 bases lying between them. Germline V gene sequence: CDR1 SSHAT, CDR2 FNYEAQ (reference sequence). CDR3 sequence reads: CASSPGTLYQETQYF. CDR3 bases: TGTGCCAGCAGCCCTGGGACCCTCTACCAAGAGACCCAGTACTTC.

In its sample, this clonotype was seen a few times. V gene TRBV6-5 combines with J gene TRBJ2-4; tentatively, D is TRBD2 (5 bases). The V end was cut by 5 bases, the J end by 2 bases, with 16 bases between. This CDR3 spans 16 amino acids. CDR1 is MNHEY and CDR2 is SVGAGI in the germline V gene. CDR3 residues: CASSPVVASSKNIQYF. The CDR3 coding sequence is TGTGCCAGCAGTCCCGTCGTAGCTAGCTCCAAAAACATTCAGTACTTC.

The chain couples TRBV20-1 to TRBJ1-1; 8 nucleotides align to TRBD1. Per the germline V gene, CDR1 is DFQATT and CDR2 is SNEGSKA (reference sequence). The V segment lost 5 bases and the J segment 5 bases; nucleotides outside the gene matches: 7. The CDR3 sequence is 13 residues long. CDR3 sequence reads: CSAVETGVTEAFF. The CDR3 DNA reads TGCAGTGCTGTCGAGACAGGGGTGACTGAAGCTTTCTTT.

The chain has TRBV20-1 and TRBJ2-5; 11 bases are shared with TRBD2. The CDR3 runs 13 residues. The germline CDR1 and CDR2 sequences are DFQATT and SNEGSKA (reference sequence). Trimming cost V 8 bases and J 2 bases; bases outside gene matches: 4. CDR3 nucleotide sequence: TGCAGTTATAGCGGGGGGGTGCAAGAGACCCAGTACTTC. Its translation: CSYSGGVQETQYF.

The sample holds a few counts of this clonotype. V gene TRBV7-3 combines with J gene TRBJ1-1; D may be TRBD1 (6 bases). V was clipped by 5 bases and J by 6 bases, with 19 bases between them. This CDR3 comprises 15 residues. Germline lookup yields CDR1 SGHTA and CDR2 FQGTGA. CDR3 DNA sequence: TGTGCCAGCAGCACCTGGCCGGGGGCACGGGCTGAAGCTTTCTTT. This codes for CASSTWPGARAEAFF.

This chain connects TRBV11-2 to TRBJ2-7, with TRBD1 matching 8 bases. The CDR3 consists of 15 residues. Germline V gene sequence: CDR1 SGHAT, CDR2 FQNNGV. The V and J ends lost 2 bases and 6 bases, in that order; junction bases with no gene match: 9. CDR3 sequence reads: CASSLLQGQEREQYF. The DNA of the CDR3 is TGTGCCAGCAGCTTACTCCAGGGACAGGAGCGCGAGCAGTACTTC.

This clonotype was found once. At one end, the junction sequence differs from germline, possibly due to a read error. The chain employs TRBV29-1 and TRBJ1-2, with TRBD1 identical over 7 bases. Germline CDR1 SQVTM, CDR2 ANQGSEA. This CDR3 has 12 amino acids. The CDR3 DNA is TGCAGCGTCGCACAGGGGACCTATGGTTACACCTTC. Translating it yields CSVAQGTYGYTF.

The V and J genes are TRBV2 and TRBJ1-6, with D possibly being TRBD1 (5 bases). From germline, CDR1 is SNHLY and CDR2 FYNNEI. The V end lost 4 bases, the J end lost 7 bases, and 8 bases lay between the germline ends. The CDR3 loop spans 13 amino acids. CDR3 sequence (DNA): TGTGCCAGCAGTGGGGGGAGCAATTCACCCCTCCACTTT. Translating it yields CASSGGSNSPLHF. Looking up the rest from reference TRBV2 and TRBJ1-6 gives the full variable domain: EPEVTQTPSHQVTQMGQEVILRCVPISNHLYFYWYRQILGQKVEFLVSFYNNEISEKSEIFDDQFSVERPDGSNFTLKIRSTKLEDSAMYFCASSGGSNSPLHFGNGTRLTVT.

The chain uses TRBV6-1 and TRBJ2-7; D uncertain. Per germline, CDR1 MNHNS and CDR2 SASEGT. Trimming cost V 7 bases and J 0 bases, with 13 bases left between them. This CDR3 is built from 14 residues. CDR3 residues: CASTLGLSSYEQYF. As DNA, the CDR3 is TGTGCCAGCACCCTCGGGTTAAGCTCCTACGAGCAGTACTTC.

The chain has TRBV6-1 and TRBJ2-7; no clear D. The V end was cut by 1 base, the J end by 4 bases, with 11 bases between. Germline V gives CDR1 MNHNS, CDR2 SASEGT. The CDR3 spans 14 residues. CDR3 region: CASSEGGKDYEQYF. As DNA, the CDR3 is TGTGCCAGCAGTGAAGGAGGTAAAGATTACGAGCAGTACTTC.